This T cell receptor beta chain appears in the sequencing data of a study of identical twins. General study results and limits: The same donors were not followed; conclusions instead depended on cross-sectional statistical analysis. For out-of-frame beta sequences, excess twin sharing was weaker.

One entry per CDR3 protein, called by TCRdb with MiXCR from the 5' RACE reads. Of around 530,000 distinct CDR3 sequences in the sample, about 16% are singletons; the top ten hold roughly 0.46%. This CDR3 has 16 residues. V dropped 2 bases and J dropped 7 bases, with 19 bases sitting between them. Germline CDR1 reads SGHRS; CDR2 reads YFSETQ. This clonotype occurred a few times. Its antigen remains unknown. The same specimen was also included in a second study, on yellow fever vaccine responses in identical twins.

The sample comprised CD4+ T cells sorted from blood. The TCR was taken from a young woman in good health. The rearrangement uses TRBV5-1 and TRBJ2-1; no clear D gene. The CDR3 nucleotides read TGCGCCAGCAGCTTAGGATGGGGTGAAAAGAGAAATGAGCAGTTCTTC. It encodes CASSLGWGEKRNEQFF.